This entry lists 16 T cell receptor beta chains sequenced from one sample in a study of CXCR3-negative and CXCR3-positive naive CD8 T cells. Study findings and constraints: Comparison of naive cells showed more hydrophobic TRB CDR3s in CXCR3-positive than in CXCR3-negative naive cells.

Their antigens are not known. 5' RACE with UMI labels generated the TRB cDNA libraries. One entry per CDR3 protein, without DNA, is what TCRdb gives after re-calling the 5' RACE reads. The table gives some 6,700 distinct CDR3 sequences; the top ten clones make up about 1.2% of it. The specimen sequenced was naive CXCR3+ CD8+ T cells from blood. Subset noted: CD45RO-CCR7+CD27+CD95- naive CD8+ T cells expressing CXCR3 (TNR3+). The receptors were sampled from a human donor in good health. Some clones in this sample may be carry-over from other donors' samples.

Considering frequency, this clonotype is medium-sized. The chain uses TRBV27 and TRBJ2-7; the TCRdb D gene call, TRBD1, has no DNA to confirm it. Germline V CDR1 and CDR2: MNHEY, SMNVEV (reference sequence). The CDR3 runs to 17 residues. The CDR3 is CASSPLSPTGTGYEQYF.

This clonotype is identified as medium-sized (0.01 to 0.1%) from frequency. The genes are TRBV29-1 and TRBJ2-2; the D gene TCRdb calls, TRBD2, cannot be checked with no DNA. Germline loops: CDR1 SQVTM, CDR2 ANQGSEA. This CDR3 is built from 13 residues. This CDR3 is CSAMTSLAGELFF.

Considering frequency, this clonotype is medium-sized (0.01 to 0.1%). The V gene is TRBV15, the J gene TRBJ2-7. The CDR3 has 14 residues. Germline V gene sequence: CDR1 LNHNV, CDR2 YYDKDF (reference sequence). CDR3 residues: CATSRTGGPYEQYF.

J is TRBJ2-1 and V is TRBV29-1; TCRdb's D call, TRBD2, is unchecked because there is no DNA. The CDR3 has 15 amino acids. From germline, CDR1 is SQVTM and CDR2 ANQGSEA. This CDR3 reads CSVVGLAGKYNEQFF.

This rearrangement joins TRBV15 to TRBJ2-5; TCRdb calls TRBD2, which cannot be checked without DNA. Germline CDR1 LNHNV, CDR2 YYDKDF (reference sequence). The CDR3 runs to 17 residues. The CDR3 here is CATRRTSGRGPQETQYF.

V usage is TRBV27 and J usage is TRBJ1-6. Germline assignment: CDR1 MNHEY and CDR2 SMNVEV (reference sequence). The CDR3 is made up of 19 amino acids. The CDR3 sequence: CASSPAFLDRSSYNSPLHF.

This chain links TRBV4-1 with TRBJ2-1; without DNA, the TCRdb call of TRBD1 cannot be checked. The CDR3 consists of 13 residues. The germline V gene encodes CDR1 MGHRA and CDR2 YSYEKL. CDR3 residues: CASSQQGYNEQFF.

This clonotype is classed as medium-sized by frequency. The chain has TRBV2 and TRBJ2-5; without DNA, the TCRdb call of TRBD1 cannot be checked. This CDR3 has 15 residues. Germline CDR1 is SNHLY and CDR2 is FYNNEI. The CDR3 loop reads CASKLDSNLEGTQYF.

Judged by frequency, this clonotype is medium-sized. V usage is TRBV7-3 and J usage is TRBJ2-1; TCRdb gives TRBD2 as the D gene, but with no DNA this cannot be confirmed. The CDR3 is 15 amino acids. Per the germline V gene, CDR1 is SGHTA and CDR2 is FQGTGA. CDR3: CASSSGTSGRNEQFF.

This clonotype registers medium-sized by frequency. The V and J genes are TRBV6-2 or TRBV6-3 and TRBJ2-5. Germline-derived CDR1 and CDR2 are MNHEY and SVGEGT. The CDR3 is 13 amino acids. CDR3 amino acids: CASSYRTRETQYF.

This clonotype is medium-sized (0.01 to 0.1%) by frequency. The CDR3 reads CASSQDWGRDSNQPQHF. The chain joins TRBV14 to TRBJ1-5; TCRdb's D call, TRBD1, is unchecked because there is no DNA. The CDR3 covers 17 residues. Germline-derived CDR1 and CDR2 are SGHDN and FVKESK.

The J gene is TRBJ1-1, the V gene TRBV28; TCRdb reports TRBD1, a call that lacks DNA to check it against. The CDR3 is 14 amino acids. Germline-derived CDR1 and CDR2 are MDHEN and SYDVKM. The CDR3 sequence is CASSLSTGSTEAFF. The full variable domain, its missing parts supplied by reference TRBV28 and TRBJ1-1, is DVKVTQSSRYLVKRTGEKVFLECVQDMDHENMFWYRQDPGLGLRLIYFSYDVKMKEKGDIPEGYSVSREKKERFSLILESASTNQTSMYLCASSLSTGSTEAFFGQGTRLTVV.

J is TRBJ2-7 and V is TRBV4-3. CDR3 length equals 16 residues. Per germline, CDR1 LGHNA and CDR2 YSLEER. The CDR3 here is CASSQQLHVQFGEQYF.

This clonotype is identified as medium-sized (0.01 to 0.1%) from frequency. This chain uses TRBV18 with TRBJ2-2; TCRdb gives TRBD1 as the D gene, but with no DNA this cannot be confirmed. Germline CDR1 reads KGHSH; CDR2 reads LQKENI. CDR3 size: 16 residues. The CDR3 here is CASSPSRDRLTGELFF. The complete variable domain, with remaining parts taken from reference TRBV18 and TRBJ2-2, reads NAGVMQNPRHLVRRRGQEARLRCSPMKGHSHVYWYRQLPEEGLKFMVYLQKENIIDESGMPKERFSAEFPKEGPSILRIQQVVRGDSAAYFCASSPSRDRLTGELFFGEGSRLTVL.

According to its frequency, this clonotype is medium-sized. The chain is built from TRBV7-9 and TRBJ1-5. Germline V gene sequence: CDR1 SEHNR, CDR2 FQNEAQ (reference sequence). The CDR3 has 12 amino acids. The CDR3: CASSFDGEPQHF.

The chain links TRBV29-1 to TRBJ2-5; absent DNA, TCRdb's TRBD2 call cannot be checked. This CDR3 is 12 amino acids long. Germline V gene data show CDR1 as SQVTM and CDR2 as ANQGSEA. The CDR3 region is CSVPSGEETQYF.